This entry lists 3 T cell receptor beta chains sequenced from one sample in a study of T cells in Graves' hyperthyroidism and ophthalmopathy. The CDR3 regions of TCR beta were amplified from RNA transcripts. A first-round RT-PCR of the TCR CDR3 used the HTBI primer set. TCRdb analysed the multiplex PCR reads with MiXCR anew, one entry per CDR3 protein. Of hundreds of thousands of distinct CDR3 sequences detected, around 13% appear once; the ten largest clones hold around 12%. The sequenced sample was blood. These TCRs come from a woman between 45 and 65 years old with Graves' ophthalmopathy.

Many counts were recorded for this clonotype. The chain has TRBV28 and TRBJ2-7; 9 bases line up with TRBD1. The germline V gene encodes CDR1 MDHEN and CDR2 SYDVKM. The junction had 7 bases not matched to a gene; V was cut back by 5 bases and J by 2 bases. The CDR3 loop spans 15 amino acids. CDR3 residues: CASSPWGQGPYEQYF. CDR3 bases: TGTGCCAGCAGTCCCTGGGGACAGGGACCCTACGAGCAGTACTTC. The full variable domain, its missing parts supplied by reference TRBV28 and TRBJ2-7, is DVKVTQSSRYLVKRTGEKVFLECVQDMDHENMFWYRQDPGLGLRLIYFSYDVKMKEKGDIPEGYSVSREKKERFSLILESASTNQTSMYLCASSPWGQGPYEQYFGPGTRLTVT.

V is TRBV6-1 and J is TRBJ1-1; D not certain. CDR1 and CDR2 (germline): MNHNS, SASEGT. The CDR3 runs 15 residues. With 5 bases removed from V and 4 bases from J, the gap between germline ends came to 17 bases. In nucleotides, the CDR3 is TGTGCCAGCAGTTATTTATCGGGGTCGGCCACTGAAGCTTTCTTT. It codes for CASSYLSGSATEAFF.

This clonotype has a count of ten or more. J is TRBJ2-2 and V is TRBV12-3 or TRBV12-4; tentative D call: TRBD1 (6 bases). The CDR3 has 13 amino acids. V was shortened by 5 bases and J by 6 bases, with 10 bases between the two germline ends. The CDR3 sequence: CASSLGQSGELFF. DNA of the CDR3: TGTGCCAGCAGTCTCGGACAGTCCGGGGAGCTGTTTTTT.